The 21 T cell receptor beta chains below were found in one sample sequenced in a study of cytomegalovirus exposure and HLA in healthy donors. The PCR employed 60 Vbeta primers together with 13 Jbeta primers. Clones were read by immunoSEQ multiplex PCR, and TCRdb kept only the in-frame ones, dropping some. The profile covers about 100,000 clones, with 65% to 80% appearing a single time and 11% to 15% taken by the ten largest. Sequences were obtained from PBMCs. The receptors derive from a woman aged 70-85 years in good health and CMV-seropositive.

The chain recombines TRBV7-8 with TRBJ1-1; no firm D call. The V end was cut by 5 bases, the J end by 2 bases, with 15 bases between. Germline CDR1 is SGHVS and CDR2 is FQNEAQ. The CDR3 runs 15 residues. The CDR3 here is CASSRGPAGNTEAFF. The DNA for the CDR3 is TGTGCCAGCAGCCGAGGCCCTGCGGGAAACACTGAAGCTTTCTTT.

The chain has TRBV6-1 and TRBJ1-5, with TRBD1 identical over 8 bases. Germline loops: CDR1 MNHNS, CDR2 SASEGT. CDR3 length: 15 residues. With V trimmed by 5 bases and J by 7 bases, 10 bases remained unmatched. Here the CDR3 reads CASSFHGQGQQPQHF. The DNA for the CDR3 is TGTGCCAGCAGTTTTCACGGACAGGGACAACAGCCCCAGCATTTT.

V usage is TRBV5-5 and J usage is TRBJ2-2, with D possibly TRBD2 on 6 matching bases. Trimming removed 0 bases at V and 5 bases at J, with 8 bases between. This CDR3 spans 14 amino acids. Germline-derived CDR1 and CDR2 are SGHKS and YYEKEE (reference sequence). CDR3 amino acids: CASSLARGTGELFF. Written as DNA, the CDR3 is TGTGCCAGCAGCTTGGCGCGGGGTACCGGGGAGCTGTTTTTT.

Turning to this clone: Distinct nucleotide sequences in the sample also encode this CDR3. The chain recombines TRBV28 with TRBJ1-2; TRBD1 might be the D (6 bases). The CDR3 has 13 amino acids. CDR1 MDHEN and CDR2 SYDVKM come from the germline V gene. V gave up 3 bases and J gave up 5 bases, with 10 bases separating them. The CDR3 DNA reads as TGTGCCAGCAGTTTGCCAGGGGTATATGGCTACACCTTC. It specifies CASSLPGVYGYTF.

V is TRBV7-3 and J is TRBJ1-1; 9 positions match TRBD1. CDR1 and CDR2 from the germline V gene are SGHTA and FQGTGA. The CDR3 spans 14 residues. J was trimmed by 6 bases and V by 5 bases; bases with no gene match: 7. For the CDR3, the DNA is TGTGCCAGCAGCGCACAGGGGGCGTTCGCTGAAGCTTTCTTT. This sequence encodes CASSAQGAFAEAFF.

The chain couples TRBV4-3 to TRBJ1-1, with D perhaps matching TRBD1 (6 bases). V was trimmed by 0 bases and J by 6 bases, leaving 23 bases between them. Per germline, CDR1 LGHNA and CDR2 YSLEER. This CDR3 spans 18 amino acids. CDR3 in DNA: TGCGCCAGCAGCCAAGAGAGGGAGACGGGCGGGGGGCTCCCTGAAGCTTTCTTT. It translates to CASSQERETGGGLPEAFF.

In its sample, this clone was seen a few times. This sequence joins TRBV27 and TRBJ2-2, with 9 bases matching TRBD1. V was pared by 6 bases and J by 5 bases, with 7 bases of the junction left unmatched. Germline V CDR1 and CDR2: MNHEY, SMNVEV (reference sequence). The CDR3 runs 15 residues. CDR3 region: CASRNGQGRTGELFF. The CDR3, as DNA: TGTGCCAGCAGAAATGGACAGGGGAGGACCGGGGAGCTGTTTTTT.

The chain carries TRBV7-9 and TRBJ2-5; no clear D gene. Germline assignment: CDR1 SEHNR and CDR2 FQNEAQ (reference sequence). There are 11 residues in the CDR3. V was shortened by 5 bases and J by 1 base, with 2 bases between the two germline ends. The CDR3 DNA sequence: TGTGCCAGCAGCCGCCAAGAGACCCAGTACTTC. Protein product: CASSRQETQYF.

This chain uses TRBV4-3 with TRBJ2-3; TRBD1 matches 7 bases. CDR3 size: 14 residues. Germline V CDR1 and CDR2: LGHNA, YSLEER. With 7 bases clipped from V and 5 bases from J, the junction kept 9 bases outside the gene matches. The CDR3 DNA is TGCGCCAGCACCACAGGGGTAGAAGGAGATACGCAGTATTTT. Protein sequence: CASTTGVEGDTQYF.

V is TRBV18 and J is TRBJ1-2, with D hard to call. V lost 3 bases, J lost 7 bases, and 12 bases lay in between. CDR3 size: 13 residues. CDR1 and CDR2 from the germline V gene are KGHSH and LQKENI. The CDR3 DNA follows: TGTGCCAGCTCACCCCCCGGTCGGGGTGGCTACACCTTC. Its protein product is CASSPPGRGGYTF.

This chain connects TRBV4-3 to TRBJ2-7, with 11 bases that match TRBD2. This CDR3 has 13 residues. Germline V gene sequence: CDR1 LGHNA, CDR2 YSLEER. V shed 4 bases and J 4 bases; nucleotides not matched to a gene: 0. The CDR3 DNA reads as TGCGCCAGCAGCCGGACTAGCGGGTACGAGCAGTACTTC. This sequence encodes CASSRTSGYEQYF.

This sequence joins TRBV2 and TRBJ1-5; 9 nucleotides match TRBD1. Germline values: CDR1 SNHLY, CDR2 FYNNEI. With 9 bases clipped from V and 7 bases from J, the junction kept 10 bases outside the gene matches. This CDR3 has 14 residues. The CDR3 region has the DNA TGTGCCAGTGATACCGGGACAGGGAGACAGCCCCAGCATTTT. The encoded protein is CASDTGTGRQPQHF.

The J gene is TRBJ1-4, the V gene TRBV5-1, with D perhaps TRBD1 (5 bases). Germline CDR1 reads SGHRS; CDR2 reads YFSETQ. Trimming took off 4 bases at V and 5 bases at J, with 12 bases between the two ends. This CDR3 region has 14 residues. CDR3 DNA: TGCGCCAGCAGCCCAGGGCCCGGGAATGAAAAACTGTTTTTT. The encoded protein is CASSPGPGNEKLFF.

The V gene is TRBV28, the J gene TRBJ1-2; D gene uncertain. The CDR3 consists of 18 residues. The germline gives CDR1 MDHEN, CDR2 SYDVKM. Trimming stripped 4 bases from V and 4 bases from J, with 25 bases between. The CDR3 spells CASSSPGETPGVGYGYTF. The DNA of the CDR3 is TGTGCCAGCAGTTCCCCGGGCGAAACTCCCGGGGTTGGCTATGGCTACACCTTC.

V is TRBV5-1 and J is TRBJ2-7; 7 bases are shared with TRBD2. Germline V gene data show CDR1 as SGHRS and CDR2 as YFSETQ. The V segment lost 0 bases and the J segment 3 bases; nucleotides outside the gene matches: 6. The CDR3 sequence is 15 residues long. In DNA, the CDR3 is TGCGCCAGCAGCTTGGGGTCAAGCGGGATCTACGAGCAGTACTTC. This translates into CASSLGSSGIYEQYF.

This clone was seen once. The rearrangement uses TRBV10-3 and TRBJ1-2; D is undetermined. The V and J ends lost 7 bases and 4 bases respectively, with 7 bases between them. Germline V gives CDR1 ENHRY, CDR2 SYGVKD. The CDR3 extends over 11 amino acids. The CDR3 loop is CAITGGYGYTF. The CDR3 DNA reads TGTGCCATCACAGGAGGCTATGGCTACACCTTC.

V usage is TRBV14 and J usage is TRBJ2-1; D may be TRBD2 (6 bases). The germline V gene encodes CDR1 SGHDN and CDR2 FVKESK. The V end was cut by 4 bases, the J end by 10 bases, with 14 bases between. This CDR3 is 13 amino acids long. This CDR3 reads CASSPRTRGEQFF. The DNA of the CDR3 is TGTGCCAGCAGCCCCCGGACTCGGGGGGAGCAGTTCTTC.

For the CDR3, the DNA is TGTGCCAGCAGTTACTCGACAGGGGTCTACGAGCAGTACTTC. It specifies CASSYSTGVYEQYF. The chain couples TRBV6-5 to TRBJ2-7; TRBD1 matches 8 bases. Losses at the gene ends were 0 bases for V and 3 bases for J; bases not matched to a gene: 1. Germline CDR1 and CDR2: MNHEY and SVGAGI. The CDR3 consists of 14 residues.

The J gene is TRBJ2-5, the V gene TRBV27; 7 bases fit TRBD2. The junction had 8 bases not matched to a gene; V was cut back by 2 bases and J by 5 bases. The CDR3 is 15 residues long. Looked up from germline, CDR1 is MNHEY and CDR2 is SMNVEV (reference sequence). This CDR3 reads CASSLVAGEWETQYF. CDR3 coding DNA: TGTGCCAGCAGTTTAGTGGCGGGGGAATGGGAGACCCAGTACTTC.

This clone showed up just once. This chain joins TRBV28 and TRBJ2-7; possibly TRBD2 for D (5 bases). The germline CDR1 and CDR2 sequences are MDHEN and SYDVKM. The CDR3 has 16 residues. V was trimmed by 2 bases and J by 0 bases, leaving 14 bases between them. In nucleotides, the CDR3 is TGTGCCAGCAGTTTAAGCGGCATTTCGGGCTCCTACGAGCAGTACTTC. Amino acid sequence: CASSLSGISGSYEQYF.

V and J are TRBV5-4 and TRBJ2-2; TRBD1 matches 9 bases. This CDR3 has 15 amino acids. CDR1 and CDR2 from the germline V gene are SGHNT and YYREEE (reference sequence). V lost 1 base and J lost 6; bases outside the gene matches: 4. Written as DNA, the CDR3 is TGTGCCAGCAGCTTGTGGACAGGGGTCCCCGGGGAGCTGTTTTTT. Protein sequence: CASSLWTGVPGELFF. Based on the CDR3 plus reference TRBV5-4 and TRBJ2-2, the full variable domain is ETGVTQSPTHLIKTRGQQVTLRCSSQSGHNTVSWYQQALGQGPQFIFQYYREEENGRGNFPPRFSGLQFPNYSSELNVNALELDDSALYLCASSLWTGVPGELFFGEGSRLTVL.